The source of this T cell receptor beta chain is a study of neurological immune-mediated disorders (dated by TCRdb to the late 2010s). Broadly, across the study: The study compared peripheral blood TCR-beta repertoires of HTLV-I-associated myelopathy (HAM/TSP) patients, multiple sclerosis patients and healthy controls using UMI-based sequencing. The 95 to 120 TCR-beta libraries included longitudinal samples, technical triplicates and paired sorted CD4+ and CD8+ T-cell subsets alongside PBMC samples. The cohort included about 66 subjects: some 14 with HAM/TSP, about 34 with multiple sclerosis, and roughly 20 healthy controls.

The paper's findings and limits, for the study overall: The highest TCR clonal expansion was observed in HAM/TSP patients, whereas the lowest was observed in MS patients, even when compared with healthy controls. No identical CDR3 amino acid sequences were found to be shared among expanded clones across subjects, suggesting that TCR-beta repertoires were private in all groups.

The healthy controls were volunteers from a blood bank in Maryland, USA. For unsorted PBMC libraries, 2 million PBMCs were used after storage in RNAlater at -80 degrees C until RNA extraction. Peripheral blood underwent Ficoll-Hypaque density gradient centrifugation to isolate PBMCs, which were then cryopreserved in liquid nitrogen. cDNA was synthesized by template-switch 5'RACE using a primer carrying a 10-nucleotide random unique molecular identifier by which each TCR transcript was tagged. Every sequencing run covered 15-18 subjects and yielded more than 160 million TCR-beta sequences. Total RNA was extracted with the RNeasy kit. TCR-beta VDJ regions were amplified with primers for the TCR constant region and the 5'RACE anchor, using the KAPA Real-time Library Amplification kit. Sample indexes and Illumina adaptors were added in a first PCR, after which library yield was increased in a second PCR. After purification with Ampure beads, the TCR product of roughly 650 bp was size-selected on a 2% E-gel SizeSelection system. Before pooling, libraries had their quality checked on a Bioanalyzer, their concentration measured with Qubit, and their quantity determined with the Kapa Library Quantification kit. An Illumina HiSeq 2500 was used to sequence the libraries paired-end at 2 x 150 bp. To increase sequence diversity, 25-30% phiX was spiked into each library pool. For the original study's pipeline: The UMI-based MiGEC pipeline processed quality-filtered reads and removed over 75% of raw TCR sequences during error correction. VDJ genes were aligned to IMGT germline references, and clonotypes were defined by unique CDR3 amino acid sequence plus V-J genes. VDJtools evaluated clonal expansion, Shannon diversity and CDR3 relatedness (CalcPairwiseDistances, ClusterSamples); CLCbio workbench built phylogenetic trees. A clone was classed as expanded if it had 8 or more unique UMIs, a cutoff based on coefficient-of-variation modelling across technical triplicates. TCRdb trimmed public reads at Q25 via fastp, called clones via MiXCR and kept in-frame beta chains. Entries are consolidated by CDR3 protein sequence, retaining the most common genes and DNA. The V and J calls, along with clone size, are taken from TCRdb and not from the paper's own processing. Across this sample there are tens of thousands of distinct CDR3 sequences, with about a sixth seen only once. The ten largest clones take up less than 20% of the sample.

Between the V and J ends, shortened by 4 bases and 6 bases respectively, the junction contains 14 bases. From the germline V gene, CDR1 is SGHRS and CDR2 is YFSETQ. The CDR3 has 15 amino acids, counting the end cysteine and phenylalanine. Solely the CDR3 DNA is kept, with 45 bases framed from the first base. This clonotype was seen ten or more times. Which antigen it targets is not known. The sample holds no much larger clone one base away, and base qualities are not on file. Recombination linked TRBV5-1 to TRBJ1-6; the D gene is perhaps TRBD1, from 5 matching bases. The material sequenced was PBMCs. The sequence derives from a middle-aged woman in good health. The CDR3 loop reads CASSVMGGGNSPLHF. The DNA sequence is TGCGCCAGCAGCGTTATGGGGGGGGGTAATTCACCCCTCCACTTT.